The rows below give T cell receptor beta chains drawn from one sample of a study of cytomegalovirus exposure and HLA in healthy donors. The assay was immunoSEQ multiplex PCR, and TCRdb's table has in-frame clones only and misses some. The sample shows approximately 200,000 clones, 65% to 80% of them seen only once. The sample comprised PBMCs. All receptors come from a man in his thirties or forties in good health and CMV-seropositive. The CDR3 runs from the conserved cysteine through the conserved F or W. A D gene is named only where the DNA matches it firmly. Not every row has a clone size; where given, it reads once, few, many or a size class.

DNA	CDR3	V	J	size	D
TGCGCCAGCAGTGAGCCGGGAAGGTACGAGCAGTACTTC	CASSEPGRYEQYF	TRBV10-1	TRBJ2-7	NA	NA
TGTGCCAGCAGCAGGGTGGGACTGCGGTCGGCGAACACTGAAGCTTTCTTT	CASSRVGLRSANTEAFF	TRBV5-6	TRBJ1-1	NA	NA
TGTGCCAGCAGCTTAGGGACAGGGACCCGGACAGATACGCAGTATTTT	CASSLGTGTRTDTQYF	TRBV7-8	TRBJ2-3	NA	TRBD1
TGCGCCAGCAGCTTCCCACAGGGGGCCTCTGGCTACACCTTC	CASSFPQGASGYTF	TRBV5-1	TRBJ1-2	NA	TRBD1
TGTGCCAGCAGCGCCTCCGGGACAACTAACTATGGCTACACCTTC	CASSASGTTNYGYTF	TRBV5-8	TRBJ1-2	NA	NA
TGTGCCAGCAGCCCCCCGGTGGGACTAGCGGGAGAAGGCGAGCAGTACTTC	CASSPPVGLAGEGEQYF	TRBV11-2	TRBJ2-7	NA	TRBD2
TGTGCCAGCAGTTACTCTTCTAGCTCCTACAATGAGCAGTTCTTC	CASSYSSSSYNEQFF	TRBV6-5	TRBJ2-1	few	NA
TGTGCCAGCAGTCCTGCGTGGAACACCATATATTTT	CASSPAWNTIYF	TRBV28	TRBJ1-3	NA	NA
TGTGCCAGCAGTTTGGGGGTCAGGGGAAAGAATCAGCCCCAGCATTTT	CASSLGVRGKNQPQHF	TRBV28	TRBJ1-5	NA	NA
TGTGCCAGCAGTCCCGCGGGAGAGGAACTGAAGACCCAGTACTTC	CASSPAGEELKTQYF	TRBV28	TRBJ2-5	NA	TRBD2